The entry that follows covers one T cell receptor beta chain sequence. Germline V gene lookup returns CDR1 SGHNT and CDR2 YENEEA. The V gene lost 2 bases and the J gene lost 3 bases, with 7 bases spanning the gap. This CDR3 has 13 amino acids. The data originate from a study of OX40 agonist ivuxolimab in advanced cancers. TCRdb keeps only in-frame clones here, not all; method: immunoSEQ multiplex PCR. The table includes 20,000 or so clones, under 90% detected once. The source was CD4+ or CD8+ T cells sorted from blood, collected in a trial of the OX40 agonist ivuxolimab. The J gene is TRBJ1-1, the V gene TRBV11-3; D is undetermined. The origin of this receptor is an adult with an advanced solid tumor such as melanoma, head and neck, liver or kidney cancer. CDR3 amino acids: CASSLRGYTEAFF. In DNA form, the CDR3 reads TGTGCCAGCAGCTTAAGAGGGTACACTGAAGCTTTCTTT.